The 32 T cell receptor beta chains below all came from one sample that was sequenced in a study of cytotoxic CD8 clonotypes in ibrutinib-treated CLL. Some clones are missing from TCRdb's copy, which holds only in-frame ones; the method was immunoSEQ multiplex PCR. The sample includes about 60,000 clones, over 55% of them seen just once. Sequenced here: PBMCs, sampled after 24 months of ibrutinib treatment. Receptors were obtained from a human donor with chronic lymphocytic leukemia.

The chain uses TRBV18 and TRBJ2-7; D remains ambiguous. V dropped 6 bases and J dropped 1 base, with 16 bases sitting between them. Germline CDR1 reads KGHSH; CDR2 reads LQKENI. This CDR3 is built from 15 residues. The chain's CDR3 is CASSLLQVESYEQYF. Written as DNA, the CDR3 is TGTGCCAGCTCCCTCCTTCAGGTGGAATCCTACGAGCAGTACTTC.

There are a few counts of this clone. The rearrangement links TRBV28 to TRBJ1-2; D is possibly TRBD1 (5 bases). Trimming pared 4 bases from V and 6 bases from J, leaving 12 bases between. CDR3 length equals 13 residues. CDR1 is MDHEN and CDR2 is SYDVKM in the germline V gene. The CDR3 DNA follows: TGTGCCAGCAGTTACCCAGGGCAGAATGGCTACACCTTC. This encodes CASSYPGQNGYTF.

V and J are TRBV11-1 and TRBJ2-5; possibly TRBD2 for D (5 bases). Germline CDR1 is SGHAT and CDR2 is FQDESV (reference sequence). This CDR3 contains 17 residues. Trimming stripped 5 bases from V and 5 bases from J, with 24 bases between. CDR3 in amino acids: CASSPLVRTPRGETQYF. Written as DNA, the CDR3 is TGTGCCAGCAGCCCGCTCGTCCGGACTCCAAGAGGGGAGACCCAGTACTTC.

This clone was detected many times. The rearrangement joins TRBV4-1 to TRBJ2-3, with D maybe TRBD1 (5 bases). The CDR3 is 15 amino acids. The germline CDR1 and CDR2 sequences are MGHRA and YSYEKL. V was cut by 5 bases and J by 4 bases, with 16 bases left in between. CDR3 DNA sequence: TGCGCCAGCAGCTATGGGTTCCAGGGCTCAGATACGCAGTATTTT. Translating it yields CASSYGFQGSDTQYF.

This clone was seen once. The rearrangement joins TRBV18 to TRBJ1-1; D gene ambiguous. The V and J ends lost 5 bases and 7 bases respectively, with 5 bases between them. Germline V gives CDR1 KGHSH, CDR2 LQKENI. This CDR3 spans 10 amino acids. The CDR3 DNA is TGTGCCAGCTCAGGATATGAAGCTTTCTTT. The encoded protein is CASSGYEAFF.

The chain employs TRBV10-3 and TRBJ2-1; 10 positions match TRBD2. The germline V gene encodes CDR1 ENHRY and CDR2 SYGVKD. Trimming removed 6 bases from V and 5 bases from J; junction bases left unmatched: 4. The CDR3 totals 14 residues. CDR3 region: CAISQGLADNEQFF. The DNA for the CDR3 is TGTGCCATCAGCCAAGGACTAGCGGACAATGAGCAGTTCTTC.

CDR3 sequence: CASSEGYGYYEQYV. CDR3 sequence (DNA): TGTGCCAGCAGTGAAGGTTACGGGTACTACGAGCAGTACGTC. The J gene is TRBJ2-7, the V gene TRBV6-1; D remains unclear. Germline CDR1 and CDR2: MNHNS and SASEGT. Trimming shortened V by 1 base and J by 3 bases, and 10 bases separated the two germline ends. The CDR3 length is 14 residues.

V and J are TRBV28 and TRBJ2-6, with D unclear. Trimming took 3 bases from V and 1 from J, leaving 4 bases between them. This CDR3 region has 14 residues. Germline V gene sequence: CDR1 MDHEN, CDR2 SYDVKM. The CDR3 DNA reads TGTGCCAGCAGTTTGAGATCTGGGGCCAACGTCCTGACTTTC. Amino acid sequence: CASSLRSGANVLTF.

This clone was detected a few times. This chain connects TRBV5-1 to TRBJ2-5; 7 positions agree with TRBD1. Per germline, CDR1 SGHRS and CDR2 YFSETQ. The CDR3 contains 15 residues. With 2 bases clipped from V and 0 bases from J, the junction kept 4 bases outside the gene matches. CDR3 nucleotide sequence: TGCGCCAGCAGCTTATTGACAGGGAACCAAGAGACCCAGTACTTC. Encoded protein: CASSLLTGNQETQYF.

This clone came up once. The chain carries TRBV2 and TRBJ1-2; D gene ambiguous. The CDR3 is 14 residues long. V shed 8 bases and J shed 1 base, with 14 bases lying between them. CDR1 and CDR2 from the germline V gene are SNHLY and FYNNEI. Here the CDR3 reads CASSVDQNNYGYTF. As DNA, the CDR3 is TGTGCCAGCTCGGTAGATCAAAATAACTATGGCTACACCTTC.

The table lists this clone with a few counts. The chain is built from TRBV28 and TRBJ2-3; 8 bases line up with TRBD1. Germline-derived CDR1 and CDR2 are MDHEN and SYDVKM. This CDR3 is built from 15 residues. V was clipped by 6 bases and J by 1 base; unmatched bases: 6. As DNA, the CDR3 is TGTGCCAGCAGCCAACCGGGACAGGGCACAGATACGCAGTATTTT. It encodes CASSQPGQGTDTQYF.

The V gene is TRBV6-7, the J gene TRBJ1-2; D gene ambiguous. TRBV6-7 is assigned to the ORF class and has an uncertain function. CDR3 length: 11 amino acids. The V gene lost 5 bases and the J gene lost 7 bases, with 8 bases spanning the gap. Here the CDR3 reads CASSGRFGYTF. DNA for the CDR3: TGTGCCAGCAGTGGCCGGTTTGGCTACACCTTC.

This chain uses TRBV7-6 with TRBJ2-2; 10 bases fit TRBD2. The CDR3 contains 16 residues. Unmatched junction bases numbered 3, after V lost 5 bases and J lost 0 bases. Per germline, CDR1 SGHVS and CDR2 FNYEAQ. In nucleotides, the CDR3 is TGTGCCAGCAGCCCCGGACTAGCGGCGAACACCGGGGAGCTGTTTTTT. It specifies CASSPGLAANTGELFF.

The chain has TRBV27 and TRBJ2-5; no definite D call. The germline V gene has CDR1 MNHEY and CDR2 SMNVEV (reference sequence). V lost 3 bases to trimming and J lost 2 bases, with 16 bases between them. The CDR3 runs 16 residues. Here the CDR3 DNA reads TGTGCCAGCAGTTTCATCTGGTCCCGGTTTCAAGAGACCCAGTACTTC. It is translated as CASSFIWSRFQETQYF.

The sample holds many counts of this clone. This sequence joins TRBV28 and TRBJ1-5; tentative D call: TRBD1 (5 bases). The CDR3 has 13 residues. V was clipped by 0 bases and J by 5 bases, with 5 bases between them. Germline V CDR1 and CDR2: MDHEN, SYDVKM. The CDR3 loop reads CASSLWGDQPQHF. The CDR3 DNA reads TGTGCCAGCAGTTTATGGGGGGATCAGCCCCAGCATTTT.

The chain couples TRBV11-2 to TRBJ2-1; TRBD2 agrees at 10 bases. Trimming cost V 3 bases and J 8 bases; bases outside gene matches: 7. This CDR3 is 15 amino acids long. Germline CDR1 SGHAT, CDR2 FQNNGV. CDR3 DNA sequence: TGTGCCAGCAGCTTCGGGGGACTAGCGATCGATGAGCAGTTCTTC. Translation gives CASSFGGLAIDEQFF.

This clone appeared a few times. J is TRBJ1-2 and V is TRBV6-5, with D possibly being TRBD1 (6 bases). V was cut by 2 bases and J by 7 bases, with 17 bases left in between. CDR1 and CDR2 (germline): MNHEY, SVGAGI. This CDR3 comprises 15 residues. The CDR3: CASSYPSRGIRGYTF. For the CDR3, the DNA is TGTGCCAGCAGTTACCCTTCCAGGGGTATACGTGGCTACACCTTC.

The V call is TRBV19, the J call TRBJ1-1; 7 positions agree with TRBD1. From germline, CDR1 is LNHDA and CDR2 SQIVND (reference sequence). The CDR3 length is 13 residues. The ends lost 3 bases at V and 5 bases at J; junction bases unmatched: 3. The CDR3 bases are TGTGCCAGTAGTATGTACAGGGGAACTGAAGCTTTCTTT. The encoded protein is CASSMYRGTEAFF. Together with reference TRBV19 and TRBJ1-1, the CDR3 gives the full variable domain: DGGITQSPKYLFRKEGQNVTLSCEQNLNHDAMYWYRQDPGQGLRLIYYSQIVNDFQKGDIAEGYSVSREKKESFPLTVTSAQKNPTAFYLCASSMYRGTEAFFGQGTRLTVV.

The rearrangement joins TRBV2 to TRBJ2-1; D not certain. Deletions cut 4 bases from V and 9 bases from J, with 7 bases between. This CDR3 is 11 amino acids long. In germline, CDR1 is SNHLY, CDR2 FYNNEI. The CDR3 coding sequence is TGTGCCAGCAGTGTGAAAGTTGAGCAGTTCTTC. Encoded protein: CASSVKVEQFF.

With respect to this clone: A read error may account for a junction end that differs from germline. The chain carries TRBV27 and TRBJ1-1; no reliable D call. The CDR3 spans 14 residues. The V gene's germline CDR1 is MNHEY and CDR2 SMNVEV (reference sequence). CDR3 coding DNA: TGTGCCAGCAGCTTCGGTAGGTTGAAAACTGAAGCTTTCTTT. It codes for CASSFGRLKTEAFF.

This rearrangement joins TRBV7-9 to TRBJ1-4, with 7 bases matching TRBD1. The junction had 11 bases not matched to a gene; V was cut back by 2 bases and J by 8 bases. The germline V gene encodes CDR1 SEHNR and CDR2 FQNEAQ (reference sequence). The CDR3 extends over 16 amino acids. The CDR3 sequence: CASSLTQGVGYEKLFF. The CDR3 DNA sequence: TGTGCCAGCAGCTTAACCCAGGGGGTTGGGTACGAAAAACTGTTTTTT.

This clone was seen a few times. This sequence joins TRBV5-4 and TRBJ2-7; 8 nucleotides align to TRBD1. The J segment lost 6 bases and the V segment lost 2 bases, leaving 4 bases of the junction unmatched. Germline assignment: CDR1 SGHNT and CDR2 YYREEE (reference sequence). CDR3 length: 13 amino acids. The DNA of the CDR3 is TGTGCCAGCAGCTTTACAGGGGGAAGCGAGCAGTACTTC. Translated, it gives CASSFTGGSEQYF.

There are many counts of this clone. V usage is TRBV7-9 and J usage is TRBJ2-1; a weak D match, TRBD2 (6 bases). CDR1 SEHNR and CDR2 FQNEAQ come from the germline V gene (reference sequence). V gave up 8 bases and J gave up 7 bases, with 15 bases separating them. The CDR3 has 13 amino acids. CDR3 DNA: TGTGCCAGCGTGCCCGGGAGCTCGAATGAGCAGTTCTTC. Its protein product is CASVPGSSNEQFF.

The chain carries TRBV9 and TRBJ2-1; unclear D gene. Germline values: CDR1 SGDLS, CDR2 YYNGEE. Trimming pared 0 bases from V and 6 bases from J, leaving 10 bases between. CDR3 length: 14 residues. DNA of the CDR3: TGTGCCAGCAGCGTAGCTACTTCGCGCAATGAGCAGTTCTTC. This translates into CASSVATSRNEQFF.

This clone was seen once. The chain employs TRBV11-2 and TRBJ2-5; the match to TRBD2 covers 11 bases. Germline V CDR1 and CDR2: SGHAT, FQNNGV. With 4 bases clipped from V and 7 bases from J, the junction kept 2 bases outside the gene matches. The CDR3 is 13 residues long. The CDR3 sequence is CASSSTSGVTQYF. CDR3 nucleotide sequence: TGTGCCAGCAGCTCGACTAGCGGGGTGACCCAGTACTTC.

CDR3 amino acids: CASRGGTGLNYGYTF. The CDR3 DNA is TGTGCCAGCAGAGGCGGGACAGGGTTAAACTATGGCTACACCTTC. The chain employs TRBV6-1 and TRBJ1-2; 9 nucleotides align to TRBD1. There are 15 residues in the CDR3. V shed 6 bases and J 2 bases; nucleotides not matched to a gene: 7. Germline CDR1 MNHNS, CDR2 SASEGT.

The gene calls are TRBV27 and TRBJ2-1; D unclear. Germline V gene sequence: CDR1 MNHEY, CDR2 SMNVEV (reference sequence). V was pared by 2 bases and J by 2 bases, with 10 bases between. CDR3 length: 15 amino acids. This chain's CDR3 is CASSLVGNPYNEQFF. Here the CDR3 DNA reads TGTGCCAGCAGTTTAGTGGGGAACCCCTACAATGAGCAGTTCTTC.

At least ten counts were recorded for this clone. The chain has TRBV6-5 and TRBJ2-7; 7 nucleotides line up with TRBD2. CDR3 length equals 15 residues. CDR1 and CDR2 (germline): MNHEY, SVGAGI. V lost 0 bases, J lost 4 bases, and 6 bases stayed unmatched. For the CDR3, the DNA is TGTGCCAGCAGTTACTCCCTGACTAGCCCTTACGAGCAGTACTTC. Encoded protein: CASSYSLTSPYEQYF.

The chain links TRBV29-1 to TRBJ2-1, with 7 bases that match TRBD1. The CDR3 is made up of 16 amino acids. CDR1 and CDR2 (germline): SQVTM, ANQGSEA. Trimming at V came to 3 bases and at J to 0 bases, leaving 8 bases not matched to a gene. Written as DNA, the CDR3 is TGCAGCGTTGAGAACAGGGGACCCCACTCCTACAATGAGCAGTTCTTC. It is translated as CSVENRGPHSYNEQFF.

The chain uses TRBV29-1 and TRBJ2-7; TRBD1 aligns across 10 bases. Unmatched junction bases numbered 3, after V lost 5 bases and J lost 5 bases. Germline assignment: CDR1 SQVTM and CDR2 ANQGSEA. The CDR3 consists of 12 residues. The DNA for the CDR3 is TGCAGCGTTTGGGACAGGGGCAACGAGCAGTACTTC. Translated: CSVWDRGNEQYF.

Ten or more counts support this clone. The chain links TRBV7-8 to TRBJ2-7; TRBD2 agrees at 9 bases. The CDR3 runs 16 residues. Germline CDR1 and CDR2: SGHVS and FQNEAQ. V shed 5 bases and J 0 bases; nucleotides not matched to a gene: 8. CDR3 amino acids: CASSGTSGRSSYEQYF. In nucleotides, the CDR3 is TGTGCCAGCAGCGGCACTAGCGGGCGAAGCTCCTACGAGCAGTACTTC.

This chain links TRBV7-7 with TRBJ1-5; TRBD1 aligns across 7 bases. The CDR3 length is 15 residues. Germline V lookup: CDR1 SSHAT, CDR2 FNYEAQ (reference sequence). V lost 5 bases and J lost 1; bases outside the gene matches: 5. The CDR3 here is CASSTTGNSNQPQHF. The CDR3 coding sequence is TGTGCCAGCAGCACGACAGGGAACAGCAATCAGCCCCAGCATTTT.